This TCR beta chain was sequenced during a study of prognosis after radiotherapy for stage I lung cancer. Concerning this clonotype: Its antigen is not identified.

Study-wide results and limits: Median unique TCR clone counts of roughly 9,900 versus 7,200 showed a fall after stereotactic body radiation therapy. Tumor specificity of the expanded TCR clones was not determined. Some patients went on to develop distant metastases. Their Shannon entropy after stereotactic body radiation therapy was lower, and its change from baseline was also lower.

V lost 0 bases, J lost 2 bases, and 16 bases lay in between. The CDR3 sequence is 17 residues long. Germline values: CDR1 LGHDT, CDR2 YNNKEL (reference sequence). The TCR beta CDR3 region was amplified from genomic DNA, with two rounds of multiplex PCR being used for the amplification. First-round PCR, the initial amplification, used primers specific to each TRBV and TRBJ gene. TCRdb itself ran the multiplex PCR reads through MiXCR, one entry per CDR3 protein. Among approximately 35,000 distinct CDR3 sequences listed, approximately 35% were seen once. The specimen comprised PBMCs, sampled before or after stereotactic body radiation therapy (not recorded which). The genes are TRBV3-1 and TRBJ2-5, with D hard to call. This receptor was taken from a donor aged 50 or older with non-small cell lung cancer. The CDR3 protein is CASSQEGVAVGQETQYF. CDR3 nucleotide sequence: TGTGCCAGCAGCCAAGAGGGCGTCGCAGTGGGGCAAGAGACCCAGTACTTC.